This T cell receptor (beta chain) comes out of a study of OX40 agonist ivuxolimab in advanced cancers. About the research overall: Dose-escalation patients' cancers were hepatocellular carcinoma, melanoma, renal cell or head and neck cancer.

General study findings and limits: In CD8+ T cells, expanded clones were on average more numerous than in CD4+. Relatively little clonal expansion, among the lowest observed, appeared in partial responders at 0.1-3.0 mg/kg. There was clonal expansion of CD4+ and CD8+ blood T cells by week 6 at 0.1 to 3.0 mg/kg.

A note on this clone: Its specificity is not known.

Data came from immunoSEQ multiplex PCR; TCRdb stores just in-frame clones and leaves some out. The table lists some 140,000 clones, approximately 94% of them singletons, with under 1.3% in the top ten. Germline values: CDR1 SGHDN, CDR2 FVKESK. V shed 1 base and J shed 8 bases, with 9 bases lying between them. CDR3 length: 14 residues. The chain is built from TRBV14 and TRBJ1-6; D possibly corresponds to TRBD1 (6 bases). Sequenced material: CD4+ or CD8+ T cells sorted from blood, taken in a trial of the OX40 agonist ivuxolimab. The sequence was obtained from an adult with an advanced solid tumor such as melanoma, head and neck, liver or kidney cancer. The CDR3 sequence: CASSQGTVYSPLHF. DNA for the CDR3: TGTGCCAGCAGCCAAGGGACAGTCTATTCACCCCTCCACTTT.